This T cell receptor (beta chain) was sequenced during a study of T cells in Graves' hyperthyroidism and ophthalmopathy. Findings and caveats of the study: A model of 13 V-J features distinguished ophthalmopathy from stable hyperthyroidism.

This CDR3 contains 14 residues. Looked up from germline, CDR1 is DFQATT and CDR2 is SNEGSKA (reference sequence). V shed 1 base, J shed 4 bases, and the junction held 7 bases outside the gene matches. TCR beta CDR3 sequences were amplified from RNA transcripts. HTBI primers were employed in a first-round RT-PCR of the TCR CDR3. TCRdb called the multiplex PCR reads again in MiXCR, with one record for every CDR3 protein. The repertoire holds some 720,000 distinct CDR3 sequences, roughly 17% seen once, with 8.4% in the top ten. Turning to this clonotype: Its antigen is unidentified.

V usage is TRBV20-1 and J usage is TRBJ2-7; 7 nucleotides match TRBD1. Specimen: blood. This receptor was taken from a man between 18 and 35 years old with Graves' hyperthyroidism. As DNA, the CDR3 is TGCAGTGCTAGAGGGGACAGAGGCGAGTACGAGCAGTACTTC. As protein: CSARGDRGEYEQYF.